This T cell receptor (beta chain) was sequenced during a study of OX40 agonist ivuxolimab in advanced cancers. Notes on the study in general: Average numbers of expanded clones were greater in CD8+ T cells than in CD4+. Some nonresponders additionally presented with little normalized T-cell clonal expansion.

This CDR3 region has 13 residues. About this clone: The antigen remains unidentified.

Profiling relied on immunoSEQ multiplex PCR, and the TCRdb table lists in-frame clones only, not all of them. This sample has some 17,000 clones, with 73% found just once. The clonotype comes from an adult with an advanced solid tumor such as melanoma, head and neck, liver or kidney cancer. This chain joins TRBV21-1 and TRBJ1-1. TRBV21-1 is shown as a pseudogene. Sample: CD4+ or CD8+ T cells sorted from blood, taken in a trial of the OX40 agonist ivuxolimab. CDR3 nucleotides: TGTGCCAGCAGCAAAGGGCGAGGAGCTGAAGCTTTCTTT. This codes for CASSKGRGAEAFF.